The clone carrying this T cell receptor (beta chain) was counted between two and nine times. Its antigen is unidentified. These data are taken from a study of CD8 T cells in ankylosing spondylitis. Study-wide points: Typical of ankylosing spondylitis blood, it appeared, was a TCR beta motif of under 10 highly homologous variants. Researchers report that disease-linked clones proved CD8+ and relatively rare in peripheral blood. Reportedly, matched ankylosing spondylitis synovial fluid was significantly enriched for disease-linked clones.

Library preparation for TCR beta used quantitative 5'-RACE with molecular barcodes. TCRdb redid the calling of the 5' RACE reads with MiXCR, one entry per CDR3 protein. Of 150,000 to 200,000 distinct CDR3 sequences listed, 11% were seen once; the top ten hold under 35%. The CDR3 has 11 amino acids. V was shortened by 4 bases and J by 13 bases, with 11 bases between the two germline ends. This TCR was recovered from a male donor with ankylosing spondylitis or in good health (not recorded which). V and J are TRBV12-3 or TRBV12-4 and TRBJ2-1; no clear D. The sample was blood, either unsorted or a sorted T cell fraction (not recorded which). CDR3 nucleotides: TGTGCCAGCAGTTCCTGGGTAGCCCAGTTCTTC. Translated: CASSSWVAQFF.